This T cell receptor (beta chain) stems from a study of T cell repertoires in cytomegalovirus infection. Overall study context: CMV epitopes that were recently identified and HLA-C-restricted were used alongside well-studied HLA-B-restricted ones.

This clonotype was picked up a small number of times. Its antigen is unknown. TCRdb itself ran the reads through MiXCR, one entry per CDR3 protein. Of roughly 78,000 distinct CDR3 sequences in the sample, roughly 40% were seen once. The sequences come from CD8+ T cells from cultured PBMCs, collected from culture after CMV antigen stimulation. The TCR comes from a human donor in good health (CMV status not recorded). Some clones in this sample may be carry-over from other donors' samples.

The CDR3 loop reads CASGLEYPPEAFF. As DNA, the CDR3 is TGTGCTAGTGGTTTGGAGTACCCTCCTGAAGCTTTCTTT. The chain recombines TRBV12-5 with TRBJ1-1; D not resolved. Germline V CDR1 and CDR2: LGHNT, FRNRAP. Trimming pared 1 base from V and 6 bases from J, leaving 9 bases between. The CDR3 sequence is 13 residues long.